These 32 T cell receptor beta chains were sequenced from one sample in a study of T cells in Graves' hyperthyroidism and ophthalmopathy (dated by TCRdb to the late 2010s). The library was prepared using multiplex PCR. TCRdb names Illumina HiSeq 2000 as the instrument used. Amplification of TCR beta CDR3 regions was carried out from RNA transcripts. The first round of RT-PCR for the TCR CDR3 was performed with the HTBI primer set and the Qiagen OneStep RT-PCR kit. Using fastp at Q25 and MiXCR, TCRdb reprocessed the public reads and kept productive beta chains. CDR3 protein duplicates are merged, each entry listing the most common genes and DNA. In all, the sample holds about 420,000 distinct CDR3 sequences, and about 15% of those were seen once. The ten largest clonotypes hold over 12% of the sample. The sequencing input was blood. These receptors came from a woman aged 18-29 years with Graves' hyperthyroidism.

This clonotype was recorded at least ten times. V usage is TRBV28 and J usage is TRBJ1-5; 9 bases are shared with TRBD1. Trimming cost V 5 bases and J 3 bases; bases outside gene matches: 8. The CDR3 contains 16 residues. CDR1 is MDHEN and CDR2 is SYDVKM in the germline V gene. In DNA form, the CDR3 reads TGTGCCAGCAGTCCGACAGGGGGAGTCCCCAATCAGCCCCAGCATTTT. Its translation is CASSPTGGVPNQPQHF.

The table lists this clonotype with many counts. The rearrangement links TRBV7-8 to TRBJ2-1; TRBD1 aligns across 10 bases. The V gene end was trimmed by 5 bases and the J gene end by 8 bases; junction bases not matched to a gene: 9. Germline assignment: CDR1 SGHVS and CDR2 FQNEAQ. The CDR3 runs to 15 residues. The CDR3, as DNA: TGTGCCAGCAGCGCCCGGGACAGGGGACTGGATGAGCAGTTCTTC. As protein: CASSARDRGLDEQFF.

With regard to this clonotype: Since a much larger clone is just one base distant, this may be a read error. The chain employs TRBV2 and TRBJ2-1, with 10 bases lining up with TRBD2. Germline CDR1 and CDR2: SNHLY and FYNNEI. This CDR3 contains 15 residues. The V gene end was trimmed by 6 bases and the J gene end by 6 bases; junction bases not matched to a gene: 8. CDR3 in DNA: TGTGCCAGCAGAACCGGGGCTAGCGGGAGCAATGAGCAGTTCTTC. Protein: CASRTGASGSNEQFF. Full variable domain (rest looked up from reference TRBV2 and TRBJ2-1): EPEVTQTPSHQVTQMGQEVILRCVPISNHLYFYWYRQILGQKVEFLVSFYNNEISEKSEIFDDQFSVERPDGSNFTLKIRSTKLEDSAMYFCASRTGASGSNEQFFGPGTRLTVL.

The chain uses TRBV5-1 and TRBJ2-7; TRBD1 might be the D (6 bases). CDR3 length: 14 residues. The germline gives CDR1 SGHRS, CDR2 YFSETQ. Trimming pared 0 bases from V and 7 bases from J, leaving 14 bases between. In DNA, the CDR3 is TGCGCCAGCAGCTTGGCGGACAGTTCCCGAGAGCAGTACTTC. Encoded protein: CASSLADSSREQYF.

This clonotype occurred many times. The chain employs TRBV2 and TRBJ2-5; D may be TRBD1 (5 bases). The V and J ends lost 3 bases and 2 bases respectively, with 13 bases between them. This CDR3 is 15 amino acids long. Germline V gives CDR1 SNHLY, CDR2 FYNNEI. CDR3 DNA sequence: TGTGCCAGCAGTGAGATAGGGGCATTTCAAGAGACCCAGTACTTC. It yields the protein CASSEIGAFQETQYF.

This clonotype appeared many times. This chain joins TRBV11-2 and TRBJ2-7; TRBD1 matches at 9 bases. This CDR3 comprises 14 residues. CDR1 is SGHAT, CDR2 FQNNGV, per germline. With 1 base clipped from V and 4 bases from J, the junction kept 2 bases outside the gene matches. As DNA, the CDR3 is TGTGCCAGCAGCTTAGGGGACAGGGTGTACGAGCAGTACTTC. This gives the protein CASSLGDRVYEQYF. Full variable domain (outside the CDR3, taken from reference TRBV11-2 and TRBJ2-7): EAGVAQSPRYKIIEKRQSVAFWCNPISGHATLYWYQQILGQGPKLLIQFQNNGVVDDSQLPKDRFSAERLKGVDSTLKIQPAKLEDSAVYLCASSLGDRVYEQYFGPGTRLTVT.

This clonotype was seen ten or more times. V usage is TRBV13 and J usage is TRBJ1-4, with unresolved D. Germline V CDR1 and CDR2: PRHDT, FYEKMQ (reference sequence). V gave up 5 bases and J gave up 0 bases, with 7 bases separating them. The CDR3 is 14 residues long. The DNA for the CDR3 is TGTGCCAGCAGCCAGAGCCCAACTAATGAAAAACTGTTTTTT. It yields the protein CASSQSPTNEKLFF.

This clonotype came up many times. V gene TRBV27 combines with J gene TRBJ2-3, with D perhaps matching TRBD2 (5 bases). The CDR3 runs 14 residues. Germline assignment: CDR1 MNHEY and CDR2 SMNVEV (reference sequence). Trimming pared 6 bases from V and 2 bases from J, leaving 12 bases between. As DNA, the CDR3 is TGTGCCAGCAGAAGACTAACACCCACAGATACGCAGTATTTT. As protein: CASRRLTPTDTQYF.

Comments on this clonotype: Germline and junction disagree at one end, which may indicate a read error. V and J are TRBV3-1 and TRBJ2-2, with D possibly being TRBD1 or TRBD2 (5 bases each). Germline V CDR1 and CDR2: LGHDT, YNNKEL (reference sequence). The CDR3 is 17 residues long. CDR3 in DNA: TGTGCCAGCAGCCATGGACACCGGTCAGGGAACACCGGGGAGCCGTTTTTT. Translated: CASSHGHRSGNTGEPFF.

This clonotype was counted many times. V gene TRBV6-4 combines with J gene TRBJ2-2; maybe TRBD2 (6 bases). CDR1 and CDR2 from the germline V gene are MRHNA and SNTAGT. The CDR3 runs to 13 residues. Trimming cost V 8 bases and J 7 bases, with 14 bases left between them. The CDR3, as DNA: TGTGCCAGCCGATCGCGGGACGGCGGGGAGCTGTTTTTT. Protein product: CASRSRDGGELFF.

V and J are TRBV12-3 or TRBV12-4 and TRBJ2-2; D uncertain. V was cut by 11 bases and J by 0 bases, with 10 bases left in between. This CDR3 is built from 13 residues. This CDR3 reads CAVHRTNTGELFF. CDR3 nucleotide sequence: TGTGCCGTACACCGTACGAACACCGGGGAGCTGTTTTTT.

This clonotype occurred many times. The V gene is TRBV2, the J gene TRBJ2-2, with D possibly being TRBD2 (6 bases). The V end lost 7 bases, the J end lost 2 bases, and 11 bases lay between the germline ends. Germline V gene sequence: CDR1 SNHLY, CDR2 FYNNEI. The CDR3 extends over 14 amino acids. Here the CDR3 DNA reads TGTGCCAGCAAAGGCGGGGTCAACACCGGGGAGCTGTTTTTT. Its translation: CASKGGVNTGELFF. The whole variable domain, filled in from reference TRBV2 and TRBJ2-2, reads EPEVTQTPSHQVTQMGQEVILRCVPISNHLYFYWYRQILGQKVEFLVSFYNNEISEKSEIFDDQFSVERPDGSNFTLKIRSTKLEDSAMYFCASKGGVNTGELFFGEGSRLTVL.

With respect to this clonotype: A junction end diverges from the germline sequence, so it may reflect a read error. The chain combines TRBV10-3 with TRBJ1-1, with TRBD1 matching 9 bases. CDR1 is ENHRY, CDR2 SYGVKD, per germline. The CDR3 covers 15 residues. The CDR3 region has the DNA TGTGCCATCGGTGACCCCGGGACAGGGAGGACTGAAGCTTTCTTT. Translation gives CAIGDPGTGRTEAFF.

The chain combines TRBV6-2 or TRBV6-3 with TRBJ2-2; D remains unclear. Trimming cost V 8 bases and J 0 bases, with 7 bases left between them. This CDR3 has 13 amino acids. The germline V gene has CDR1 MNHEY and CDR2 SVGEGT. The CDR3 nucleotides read TGTGCCAGCGGAACATCGAACACCGGGGAGCTGTTTTTT. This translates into CASGTSNTGELFF.

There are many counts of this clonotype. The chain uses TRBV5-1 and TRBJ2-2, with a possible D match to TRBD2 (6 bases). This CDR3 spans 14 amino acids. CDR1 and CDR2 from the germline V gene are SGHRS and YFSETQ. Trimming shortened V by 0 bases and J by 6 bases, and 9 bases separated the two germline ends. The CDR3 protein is CASSLAGVSGELFF. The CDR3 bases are TGCGCCAGCAGCTTGGCGGGAGTATCCGGGGAGCTGTTTTTT.

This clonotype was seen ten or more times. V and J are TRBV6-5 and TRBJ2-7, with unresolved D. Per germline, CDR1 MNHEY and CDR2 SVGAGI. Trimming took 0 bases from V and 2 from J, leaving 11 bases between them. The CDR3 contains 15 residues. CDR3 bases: TGTGCCAGCAGTTACTCGTTCACCGGTGCCTACGAGCAGTACTTC. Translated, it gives CASSYSFTGAYEQYF.

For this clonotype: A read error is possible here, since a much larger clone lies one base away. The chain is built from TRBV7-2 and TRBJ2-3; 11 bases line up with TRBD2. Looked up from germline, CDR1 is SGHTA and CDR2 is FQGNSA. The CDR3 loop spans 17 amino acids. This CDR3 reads CANSPTSGGRHTDTQYF. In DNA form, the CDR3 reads TGTGCCAACAGCCCAACTAGCGGGGGAAGACACACAGATACGCAGTATTTT. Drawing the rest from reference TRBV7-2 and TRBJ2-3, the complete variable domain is GAGVSQSPSNKVTEKGKDVELRCDPISGHTALYWYRQSLGQGLEFLIYFQGNSAPDKSGLPSDRFSAERTGGSVSTLTIQRTQQEDSAVYLCANSPTSGGRHTDTQYFGPGTRLTVL.

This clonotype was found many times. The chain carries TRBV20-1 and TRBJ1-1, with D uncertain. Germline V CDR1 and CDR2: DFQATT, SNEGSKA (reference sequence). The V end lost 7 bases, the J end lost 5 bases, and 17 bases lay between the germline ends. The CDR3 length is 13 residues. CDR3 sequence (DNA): TGCAGTGTACCGACACCACCACGAACTGAAGCTTTCTTT. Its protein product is CSVPTPPRTEAFF.

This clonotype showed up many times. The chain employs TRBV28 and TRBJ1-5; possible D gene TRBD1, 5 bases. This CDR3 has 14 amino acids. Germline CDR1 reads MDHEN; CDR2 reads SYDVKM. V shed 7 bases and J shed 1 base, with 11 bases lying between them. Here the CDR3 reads CASTRRGSNQPQHF. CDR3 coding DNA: TGTGCCAGCACCCGTCGGGGGAGCAATCAGCCCCAGCATTTT.

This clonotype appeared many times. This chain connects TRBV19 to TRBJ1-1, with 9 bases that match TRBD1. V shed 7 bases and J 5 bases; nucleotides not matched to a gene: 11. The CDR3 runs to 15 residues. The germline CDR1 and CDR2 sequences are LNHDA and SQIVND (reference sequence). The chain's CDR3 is CASTGTGLGWTEAFF. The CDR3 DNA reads TGTGCCAGTACCGGGACAGGGCTGGGGTGGACTGAAGCTTTCTTT.

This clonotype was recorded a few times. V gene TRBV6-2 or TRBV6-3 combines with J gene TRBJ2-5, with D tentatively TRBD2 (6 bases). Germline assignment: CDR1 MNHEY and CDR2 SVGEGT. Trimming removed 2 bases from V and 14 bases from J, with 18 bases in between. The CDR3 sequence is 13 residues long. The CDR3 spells CASSYGVDYPRYF. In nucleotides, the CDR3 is TGTGCCAGCAGTTACGGGGTGGACTACCCACGCTACTTC.

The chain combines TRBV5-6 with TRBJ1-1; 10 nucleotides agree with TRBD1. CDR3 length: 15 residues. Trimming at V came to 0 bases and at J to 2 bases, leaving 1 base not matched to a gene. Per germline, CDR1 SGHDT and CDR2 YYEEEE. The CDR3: CASSLGTGGNTEAFF. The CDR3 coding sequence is TGTGCCAGCAGCTTGGGGACAGGGGGAAACACTGAAGCTTTCTTT.

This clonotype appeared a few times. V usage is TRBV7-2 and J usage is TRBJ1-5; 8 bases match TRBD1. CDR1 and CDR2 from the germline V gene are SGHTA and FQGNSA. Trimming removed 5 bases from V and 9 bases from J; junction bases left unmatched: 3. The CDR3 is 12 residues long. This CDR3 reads CASSLDRGPQHF. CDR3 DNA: TGTGCCAGCAGCCTTGACAGGGGGCCCCAGCATTTT.

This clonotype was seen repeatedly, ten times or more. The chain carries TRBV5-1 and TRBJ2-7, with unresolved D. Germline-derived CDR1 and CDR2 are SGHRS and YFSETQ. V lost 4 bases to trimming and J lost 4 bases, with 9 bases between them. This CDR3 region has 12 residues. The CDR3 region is CASSLNSYEQYF. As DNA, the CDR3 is TGCGCCAGCAGCCTGAACTCTTACGAGCAGTACTTC.

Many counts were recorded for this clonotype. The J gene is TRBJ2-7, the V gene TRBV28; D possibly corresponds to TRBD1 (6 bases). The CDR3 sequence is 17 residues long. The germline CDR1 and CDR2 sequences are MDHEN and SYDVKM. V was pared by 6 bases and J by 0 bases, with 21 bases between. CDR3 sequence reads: CASRPRAGTSLSYEQYF. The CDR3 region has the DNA TGTGCCAGCAGACCACGAGCCGGGACATCACTCTCCTACGAGCAGTACTTC.

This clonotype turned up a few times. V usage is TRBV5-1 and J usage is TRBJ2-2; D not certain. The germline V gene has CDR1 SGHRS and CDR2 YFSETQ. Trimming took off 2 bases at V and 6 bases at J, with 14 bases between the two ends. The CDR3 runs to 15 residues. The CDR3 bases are TGCGCCAGCAGCTTATGGACCCAAAAGGCCGGGGAGCTGTTTTTT. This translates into CASSLWTQKAGELFF. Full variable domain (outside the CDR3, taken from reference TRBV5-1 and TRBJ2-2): KAGVTQTPRYLIKTRGQQVTLSCSPISGHRSVSWYQQTPGQGLQFLFEYFSETQRNKGNFPGRFSGRQFSNSRSEMNVSTLELGDSALYLCASSLWTQKAGELFFGEGSRLTVL.

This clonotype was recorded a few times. The CDR3: CASSSLTTEAFF. The CDR3 nucleotides read TGTGCCAGCAGCTCCTTAACCACTGAAGCTTTCTTT. This sequence joins TRBV5-4 and TRBJ1-1; D call uncertain. The V gene lost 3 bases and the J gene lost 4 bases, with 7 bases spanning the gap. This CDR3 has 12 amino acids. From germline, CDR1 is SGHNT and CDR2 YYREEE (reference sequence).

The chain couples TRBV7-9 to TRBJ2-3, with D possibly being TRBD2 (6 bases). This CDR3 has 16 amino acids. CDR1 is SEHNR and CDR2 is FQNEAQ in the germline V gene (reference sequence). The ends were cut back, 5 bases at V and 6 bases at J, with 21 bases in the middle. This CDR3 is CASSPTRTILGDTQYF. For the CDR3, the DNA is TGTGCCAGCAGCCCTACGCGGACTATCCTTGGTGATACGCAGTATTTT. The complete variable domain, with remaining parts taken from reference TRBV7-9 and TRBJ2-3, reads DTGVSQNPRHKITKRGQNVTFRCDPISEHNRLYWYRQTLGQGPEFLTYFQNEAQLEKSRLLSDRFSAERPKGSFSTLEIQRTEQGDSAMYLCASSPTRTILGDTQYFGPGTRLTVL.

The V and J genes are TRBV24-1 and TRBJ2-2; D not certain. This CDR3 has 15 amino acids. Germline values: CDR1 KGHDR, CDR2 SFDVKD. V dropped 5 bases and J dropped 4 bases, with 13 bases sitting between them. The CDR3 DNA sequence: TGTGCCACCAGTGGCAGGCCGCTGAGCACCGGGGAGCTGTTTTTT. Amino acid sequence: CATSGRPLSTGELFF.

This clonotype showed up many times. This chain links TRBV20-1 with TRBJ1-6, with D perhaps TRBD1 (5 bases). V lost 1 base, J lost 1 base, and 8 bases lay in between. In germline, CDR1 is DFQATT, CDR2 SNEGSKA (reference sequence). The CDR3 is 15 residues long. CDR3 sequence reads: CSARGGGSYNSPLHF. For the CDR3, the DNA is TGCAGTGCTAGAGGGGGGGGATCCTATAATTCACCCCTCCACTTT.

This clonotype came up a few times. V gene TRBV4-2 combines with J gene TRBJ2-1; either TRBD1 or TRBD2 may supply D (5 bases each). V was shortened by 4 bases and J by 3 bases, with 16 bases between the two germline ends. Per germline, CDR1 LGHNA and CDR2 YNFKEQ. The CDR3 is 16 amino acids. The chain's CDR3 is CASSLLLEGNYNEQFF. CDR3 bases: TGTGCCAGCAGCCTCTTACTAGAGGGGAACTACAATGAGCAGTTCTTC.

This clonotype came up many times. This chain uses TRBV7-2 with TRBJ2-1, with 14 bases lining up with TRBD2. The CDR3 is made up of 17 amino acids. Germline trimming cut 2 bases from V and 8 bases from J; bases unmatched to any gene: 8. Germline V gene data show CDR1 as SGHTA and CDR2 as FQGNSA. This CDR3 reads CASSLHGTSGGFYEQFF. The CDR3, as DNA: TGTGCCAGCAGCTTACACGGGACTAGCGGGGGTTTTTATGAGCAGTTCTTC.